The 19 T cell receptor beta chains below come from one sample, sequenced in a study of T cell repertoires in aging, cancer and after chemotherapy. Amplification of TCR beta used genomic DNA extracted from peripheral blood. A mixed TRB-A/B primer pool amplified rearranged TRB by multiplex touch-down PCR. One entry per CDR3 protein results from TCRdb running MiXCR on the multiplex PCR reads. Among around 13,000 distinct CDR3 sequences, 35% were seen once, and the ten largest hold approximately 6.6%. The material sequenced was blood. The receptors were gathered from a human donor in good health. The donor label of this sample is uncertain.

This clonotype is deemed medium-sized. The CDR3 DNA is TGTGCCAGCAGCTTAGGGAACGTTGGCGAGCAGTACTTC. Translating gives CASSLGNVGEQYF. The V call is TRBV11-1, the J call TRBJ2-7, with D uncertain. Germline V gene sequence: CDR1 SGHAT, CDR2 FQDESV (reference sequence). The CDR3 consists of 13 residues. V lost 1 base to trimming and J lost 6 bases, with 10 bases between them.

This clonotype was counted only a few times. The V call is TRBV11-2, the J call TRBJ2-3; D gene ambiguous. CDR3 size: 12 residues. V lost 5 bases, J lost 8 bases, and 11 bases lay in between. Germline values: CDR1 SGHAT, CDR2 FQNNGV. CDR3 DNA sequence: TGTGCCAGCAGCCCCCAGTATGGTACGCAGTATTTT. It yields the protein CASSPQYGTQYF.

This clonotype has a handful of counts. The CDR3 loop reads CASSLAEWLAENTGELFF. Written as DNA, the CDR3 is TGTGCCAGCAGCCTGGCTGAGTGGCTAGCGGAGAACACCGGGGAGCTGTTTTTT. V gene TRBV5-5 combines with J gene TRBJ2-2; 7 bases are shared with TRBD2. The CDR3 is made up of 18 amino acids. Per the germline V gene, CDR1 is SGHKS and CDR2 is YYEKEE (reference sequence). Trimming took 4 bases from V and 1 from J; bases not matched to a gene: 13.

On this clonotype: A read error is possible here, since a much larger clone lies one base away. Likely a read error: the CDR3 ends without its conserved phenylalanine or tryptophan. CDR3: CSGGQPTNEKLFY. CDR3 coding DNA: TGCAGCGGTGGACAGCCAACTAATGAAAAACTGTTTTAT. The rearrangement links TRBV29-1 to TRBJ1-4; a weak D match, TRBD1 (6 bases). This CDR3 spans 13 amino acids. CDR1 is SQVTM and CDR2 is ANQGSEA in the germline V gene. V was trimmed by 7 bases and J by 0 bases, leaving 9 bases between them.

V gene TRBV19 combines with J gene TRBJ2-4; D call uncertain. Germline values: CDR1 LNHDA, CDR2 SQIVND (reference sequence). The V gene lost 3 bases and the J gene lost 8 bases, with 14 bases spanning the gap. The CDR3 length is 14 residues. The CDR3 region has the DNA TGTGCCAGTAGTATTGCCCGGTCGGTGGACATTCAGTACTTC. Translated: CASSIARSVDIQYF. The full variable domain, completed using reference TRBV19 and TRBJ2-4, is DGGITQSPKYLFRKEGQNVTLSCEQNLNHDAMYWYRQDPGQGLRLIYYSQIVNDFQKGDIAEGYSVSREKKESFPLTVTSAQKNPTAFYLCASSIARSVDIQYFGAGTRLSVL.

The chain joins TRBV11-2 to TRBJ2-7, with D perhaps being TRBD1 or TRBD2 (6 bases each). The CDR3 sequence is 15 residues long. The germline V gene has CDR1 SGHAT and CDR2 FQNNGV. V lost 5 bases to trimming and J lost 3 bases, with 17 bases between them. The CDR3 here is CASSPRQGTYYEQYF. In DNA, the CDR3 is TGTGCCAGCAGCCCGAGGCAGGGGACTTACTACGAGCAGTACTTC.

This chain joins TRBV6-1 and TRBJ1-6, with D unclear. V was pared by 0 bases and J by 10 bases, with 7 bases between. The CDR3 has 13 amino acids. Germline CDR1 MNHNS, CDR2 SASEGT. The CDR3 loop is CASSEAVRSPLHF. CDR3 nucleotide sequence: TGTGCCAGCAGTGAAGCGGTCCGGTCACCCCTCCACTTT.

The V gene is TRBV7-6, the J gene TRBJ2-3, with a possible D match to TRBD2 (5 bases). CDR3 length equals 14 residues. CDR1 is SGHVS and CDR2 is FNYEAQ in the germline V gene. The ends were cut back, 3 bases at V and 3 bases at J, with 10 bases in the middle. The CDR3 loop reads CASSLSGSTDTQYF. Written as DNA, the CDR3 is TGTGCCAGCAGCTTGAGTGGGAGTACAGATACGCAGTATTTT. Together with reference TRBV7-6 and TRBJ2-3, the CDR3 gives the full variable domain: GAGVSQSPRYKVTKRGQDVALRCDPISGHVSLYWYRQALGQGPEFLTYFNYEAQQDKSGLPNDRFSAERPEGSISTLTIQRTEQRDSAMYRCASSLSGSTDTQYFGPGTRLTVL.

This chain joins TRBV5-6 and TRBJ2-4, with 9 bases lining up with TRBD2. CDR1 is SGHDT and CDR2 is YYEEEE in the germline V gene. The CDR3 contains 15 residues. After removal of 2 bases from V and 2 bases from J, the junction contained 2 bases not matched to a gene. CDR3 in DNA: TGTGCCAGCAGCTTTAGCGGGAGCTCCAAAAACATTCAGTACTTC. Protein: CASSFSGSSKNIQYF.

J is TRBJ1-2 and V is TRBV18; D might be TRBD1 (5 bases). CDR3 length: 14 residues. Trimming took off 3 bases at V and 5 bases at J, with 13 bases between the two ends. From germline, CDR1 is KGHSH and CDR2 LQKENI. The CDR3 spells CASSPAGGEYGYTF. Written as DNA, the CDR3 is TGTGCCAGCTCACCGGCGGGGGGGGAGTATGGCTACACCTTC. Based on the CDR3 plus reference TRBV18 and TRBJ1-2, the full variable domain is NAGVMQNPRHLVRRRGQEARLRCSPMKGHSHVYWYRQLPEEGLKFMVYLQKENIIDESGMPKERFSAEFPKEGPSILRIQQVVRGDSAAYFCASSPAGGEYGYTFGSGTRLTVV.

This clonotype was detected only a few times. The chain couples TRBV6-1 to TRBJ2-1; TRBD2 matches 8 bases. Germline V gene lookup returns CDR1 MNHNS and CDR2 SASEGT. The CDR3 has 16 residues. V trimming: 1 base; J trimming: 0 bases; junction bases outside the gene matches: 2. The CDR3 is CASSEGREDSYNEQFF. The CDR3 DNA reads as TGTGCCAGCAGTGAAGGGCGGGAGGACTCCTACAATGAGCAGTTCTTC.

The chain uses TRBV24-1 and TRBJ2-7; perhaps TRBD1 as D (6 bases). V shed 10 bases and J shed 0 bases, with 12 bases lying between them. There are 13 residues in the CDR3. Per germline, CDR1 KGHDR and CDR2 SFDVKD. The CDR3 coding sequence is TGTGCCACTACGGACAGCCGCTCCTACGAGCAGTACTTC. Residues: CATTDSRSYEQYF.

This clonotype was seen a few times. The V call is TRBV30, the J call TRBJ1-1, with D tentatively TRBD1 (6 bases). Germline V gives CDR1 GTSNPN, CDR2 SVGIG (reference sequence). This CDR3 contains 13 residues. With 4 bases removed from V and 1 base from J, the gap between germline ends came to 10 bases. The CDR3, as DNA: TGTGCCTGGACCCAGGGACAGAACACTGAAGCTTTCTTT. Its protein is CAWTQGQNTEAFF. Full variable domain (remainder filled in from reference TRBV30 and TRBJ1-1): SQTIHQWPATLVQPVGSPLSLECTVEGTSNPNLYWYRQAAGRGLQLLFYSVGIGQISSEVPQNLSASRPQDRQFILSSKKLLLSDSGFYLCAWTQGQNTEAFFGQGTRLTVV.

The chain combines TRBV6-5 with TRBJ2-7; TRBD2 matches 10 bases. V dropped 4 bases and J dropped 4; count of bases not matched to a gene: 7. The CDR3 contains 15 residues. CDR1 and CDR2 (germline): MNHEY, SVGAGI. CDR3 DNA sequence: TGTGCCAGCAGTTCTCGAGCGGGGGGGCGGTACGAGCAGTACTTC. Protein product: CASSSRAGGRYEQYF.

This clonotype was counted only a few times. V is TRBV6-5 and J is TRBJ2-3; D gene uncertain. Germline lookup yields CDR1 MNHEY and CDR2 SVGAGI. CDR3 length: 13 amino acids. The germline V and J ends were trimmed by 2 bases and 4 bases, with 7 bases remaining between them. The DNA for the CDR3 is TGTGCCAGCAGTTACGGTTTGGCAGATACGCAGTATTTT. This translates into CASSYGLADTQYF.

This clonotype was found a few times. The chain employs TRBV7-6 and TRBJ2-3, with 8 positions matching TRBD2. CDR3 length: 18 residues. Germline V gives CDR1 SGHVS, CDR2 FNYEAQ. V was clipped by 1 base and J by 7 bases; unmatched bases: 16. CDR3 loop: CASSLGGVGWREAYTQYF. CDR3 sequence (DNA): TGTGCCAGCAGCTTAGGAGGCGTGGGCTGGCGGGAGGCATATACGCAGTATTTT.

The chain employs TRBV13 and TRBJ2-5; tentative D call: TRBD2 (5 bases). V lost 4 bases and J 4 bases, leaving 16 bases between the germline ends. Germline assignment: CDR1 PRHDT and CDR2 FYEKMQ (reference sequence). This CDR3 region has 15 residues. The CDR3 DNA is TGTGCCAGCAGCTCCGGGATACCAAAGGGAGAGACCCAGTACTTC. It codes for CASSSGIPKGETQYF. Full variable domain (missing parts from reference TRBV13 and TRBJ2-5): AAGVIQSPRHLIKEKRETATLKCYPIPRHDTVYWYQQGPGQDPQFLISFYEKMQSDKGSIPDRFSAQQFSDYHSELNMSSLELGDSALYFCASSSGIPKGETQYFGPGTRLLVL.

The chain uses TRBV12-3 or TRBV12-4 and TRBJ2-7, with 7 bases identical to TRBD2. V lost 0 bases to trimming and J lost 4 bases; unmatched junction nucleotides: 6. The CDR3 is 15 residues long. The CDR3: CASSLAGGPGYEQYF. CDR3 DNA: TGTGCCAGCAGTTTAGCGGGAGGGCCTGGGTACGAGCAGTACTTC.

Relative to its sample, this clonotype is medium-sized. The chain combines TRBV11-1 with TRBJ2-2; D gene unclear. The germline gives CDR1 SGHAT, CDR2 FQDESV (reference sequence). V lost 3 bases and J lost 5, with 4 bases in between. CDR3 size: 12 residues. The CDR3 reads CASSFRTGELFF. CDR3 sequence (DNA): TGTGCCAGCAGCTTCAGAACCGGGGAGCTGTTTTTT.